The 26 T cell receptor beta chains in this list originate from one sample, sequenced in a study of cytomegalovirus exposure and HLA in healthy donors. PCR primers comprised 60 Vbeta and 13 Jbeta primers. Produced via immunoSEQ multiplex PCR; TCRdb's table is partial and in-frame only. The table lists a few hundred thousand clones, about nine tenths of them singletons. Input material: PBMCs. These receptors were taken from a girl aged 2 to 9 in good health and CMV-seronegative.

The V and J genes are TRBV9 and TRBJ2-3; 14 nucleotides agree with TRBD2. V dropped 3 bases and J dropped 2; count of bases not matched to a gene: 8. Germline V CDR1 and CDR2: SGDLS, YYNGEE. The CDR3 has 18 residues. The CDR3 region has the DNA TGTGCCAGCAGCGCCGGGACTAGCGGGGGATTAATCACAGATACGCAGTATTTT. This codes for CASSAGTSGGLITDTQYF.

The CDR3 loop is CASSFSRTHEQFF. CDR3 nucleotide sequence: TGTGCCAGCAGTTTCTCGAGAACCCATGAGCAGTTCTTC. The genes are TRBV27 and TRBJ2-1, with unresolved D. From germline, CDR1 is MNHEY and CDR2 SMNVEV (reference sequence). V was pared by 3 bases and J by 8 bases, with 11 bases between. There are 13 residues in the CDR3.

The chain carries TRBV5-6 and TRBJ1-1; D may be TRBD1 (5 bases). V lost 1 base and J 3 bases, leaving 16 bases between the germline ends. Germline V gene data show CDR1 as SGHDT and CDR2 as YYEEEE. The CDR3 consists of 16 residues. This chain's CDR3 is CASSLRVGVSDTEAFF. DNA for the CDR3: TGTGCCAGCAGCTTGAGGGTAGGGGTATCGGACACTGAAGCTTTCTTT.

The J gene is TRBJ2-5, the V gene TRBV6-5; D may be TRBD2 (6 bases). The CDR3 runs to 15 residues. Trimming cost V 8 bases and J 6 bases, with 22 bases left between them. Germline V gives CDR1 MNHEY, CDR2 SVGAGI. The CDR3 here is CASAYGVEGKKTQYF. The CDR3 DNA reads as TGTGCCAGCGCCTACGGGGTGGAGGGCAAAAAGACCCAGTACTTC.

As to this clone: Other DNA sequences in the same sample also yield this CDR3. The rearrangement links TRBV6-5 to TRBJ1-1; maybe TRBD1 (6 bases). This CDR3 has 15 residues. In germline, CDR1 is MNHEY, CDR2 SVGAGI. The germline V and J ends were trimmed by 0 bases and 0 bases, with 8 bases remaining between them. The CDR3 reads CASSYSGGLNTEAFF. The CDR3 DNA reads TGTGCCAGCAGTTACTCTGGGGGCCTGAACACTGAAGCTTTCTTT.

The chain uses TRBV2 and TRBJ1-5; D gene ambiguous. Trimming removed 2 bases from V and 4 bases from J, with 3 bases in between. Germline V CDR1 and CDR2: SNHLY, FYNNEI. The CDR3 sequence is 12 residues long. DNA of the CDR3: TGTGCCAGCAGTGAATCAAATCAGCCCCAGCATTTT. Amino acids: CASSESNQPQHF.

The chain links TRBV4-2 to TRBJ2-1, with 9 positions matching TRBD2. CDR3 length: 21 amino acids. Germline V lookup: CDR1 LGHNA, CDR2 YNFKEQ. The junction had 26 bases not matched to a gene; V was cut back by 4 bases and J by 7 bases. CDR3 nucleotide sequence: TGTGCCAGCAGCCTAAACCGGGCTAGCGGGGCGCTCCTGGAGGGGCCAAATGAGCAGTTCTTC. Its protein is CASSLNRASGALLEGPNEQFF.

The chain couples TRBV27 to TRBJ1-3, with 8 bases that match TRBD1. The CDR3 extends over 17 amino acids. With V trimmed by 5 bases and J by 0 bases, 9 bases remained unmatched. The germline gives CDR1 MNHEY, CDR2 SMNVEV (reference sequence). The CDR3 spells CASSPNVDRASGNTIYF. As DNA, the CDR3 is TGTGCCAGCAGTCCTAACGTGGACAGGGCCTCTGGAAACACCATATATTTT.

The chain employs TRBV5-1 and TRBJ2-5; the match to TRBD2 covers 9 bases. This CDR3 region has 14 residues. Per the germline V gene, CDR1 is SGHRS and CDR2 is YFSETQ. With 3 bases clipped from V and 5 bases from J, the junction kept 5 bases outside the gene matches. The CDR3 sequence is CASSSLAGAETQYF. DNA for the CDR3: TGCGCCAGCAGCTCACTAGCGGGTGCCGAGACCCAGTACTTC.

The chain uses TRBV5-4 and TRBJ2-3; TRBD2 matches at 7 bases. There are 15 residues in the CDR3. CDR1 and CDR2 from the germline V gene are SGHNT and YYREEE (reference sequence). After removal of 1 base from V and 1 base from J, the junction contained 3 bases not matched to a gene. The CDR3 DNA reads as TGTGCCAGCAGCTTGCCGAGCGGGGGCACAGATACGCAGTATTTT. Amino acid sequence: CASSLPSGGTDTQYF.

This clone was seen once. This sequence joins TRBV10-1 and TRBJ2-7; D might be TRBD1 (5 bases). The germline gives CDR1 WNHNN, CDR2 SYGVQD (reference sequence). The CDR3 contains 14 residues. Trimming cost V 4 bases and J 6 bases, with 16 bases left between them. The CDR3 here is CASSVSTGDAEQYF. CDR3 DNA: TGCGCCAGCAGTGTTTCCACAGGCGATGCCGAGCAGTACTTC.

The chain joins TRBV14 to TRBJ1-1; D gene ambiguous. The germline gives CDR1 SGHDN, CDR2 FVKESK. There are 13 residues in the CDR3. Between the trimmed V and J ends, which lost 0 bases and 10 bases, there was a span of 12 bases. CDR3: CASSQEVLPGAFF. The CDR3 nucleotides read TGTGCCAGCAGCCAAGAGGTGCTACCGGGAGCTTTCTTT.

The chain uses TRBV6-5 and TRBJ1-2; tentatively, D is TRBD1 (5 bases). The CDR3 sequence is 15 residues long. V was pared by 8 bases and J by 0 bases, with 16 bases between. Germline loops: CDR1 MNHEY, CDR2 SVGAGI. Written as DNA, the CDR3 is TGTGCCAGCTTATCCCCCCAGACAGCTAACTATGGCTACACCTTC. It yields the protein CASLSPQTANYGYTF.

This chain connects TRBV21-1 to TRBJ2-7; the D call in the table, TRBD2, was not verified against the DNA. TRBV21-1 is labeled a pseudogene. This CDR3 is 13 amino acids long. The CDR3 DNA reads TGTGCCAGGAGGGGTCGGAGGGTTTGTGAGCAGTACTTC. It codes for CARRGRRVCEQYF.

Written as DNA, the CDR3 is TGCGCCAGCAGCTGGCCCCAGGGCTCTGGGGCCAACGTCCTGACTTTC. Its translation: CASSWPQGSGANVLTF. The gene calls are TRBV5-1 and TRBJ2-6; the D gene is possibly TRBD1 (5 bases). Trimming pared 3 bases from V and 0 bases from J, leaving 10 bases between. Germline V CDR1 and CDR2: SGHRS, YFSETQ. There are 16 residues in the CDR3.

V usage is TRBV19 and J usage is TRBJ1-1; maybe TRBD1 (5 bases). The V gene lost 4 bases and the J gene lost 1 base, with 13 bases spanning the gap. The CDR3 has 15 residues. The germline gives CDR1 LNHDA, CDR2 SQIVND (reference sequence). The CDR3 spells CASSTPRTQNTEAFF. Here the CDR3 DNA reads TGTGCCAGTAGTACGCCCCGGACACAGAACACTGAAGCTTTCTTT.

The gene calls are TRBV19 and TRBJ1-5, with 7 bases lining up with TRBD1. The ends lost 3 bases at V and 0 bases at J; junction bases unmatched: 11. The CDR3 covers 18 residues. Germline V CDR1 and CDR2: LNHDA, SQIVND (reference sequence). CDR3 protein: CASSIRTGRKDSNQPQHF. In nucleotides, the CDR3 is TGTGCCAGTAGTATTAGGACAGGTCGCAAAGATAGCAATCAGCCCCAGCATTTT.

The rearrangement links TRBV5-1 to TRBJ1-1; tentatively, D is TRBD1 (6 bases). Trimming shortened V by 3 bases and J by 8 bases, and 11 bases separated the two germline ends. Germline loops: CDR1 SGHRS, CDR2 YFSETQ. The CDR3 has 12 amino acids. The CDR3 coding sequence is TGCGCCAGCAGCTCGGACAGCCCGGAAGCTTTCTTT. Amino acid sequence: CASSSDSPEAFF.

This sequence joins TRBV5-5 and TRBJ1-1, with 7 nucleotides matching TRBD1. Trimming at V came to 2 bases and at J to 5 bases, leaving 6 bases not matched to a gene. The CDR3 is made up of 14 amino acids. CDR1 and CDR2 from the germline V gene are SGHKS and YYEKEE (reference sequence). The CDR3 coding sequence is TGTGCCAGCAGCTTATCAGACAGGGATACTGAAGCTTTCTTT. This codes for CASSLSDRDTEAFF.

There are a few counts of this clone. This chain uses TRBV5-1 with TRBJ1-4; D is unclear. The CDR3 extends over 16 amino acids. Germline loops: CDR1 SGHRS, CDR2 YFSETQ. Trimming cost V 0 bases and J 2 bases, with 11 bases left between them. Here the CDR3 reads CASSLEPSGTNEKLFF. CDR3 sequence (DNA): TGCGCCAGCAGCTTGGAACCTAGCGGGACTAATGAAAAACTGTTTTTT.

The gene calls are TRBV5-6 and TRBJ1-1; 8 nucleotides align to TRBD1. The CDR3 sequence is 14 residues long. J was trimmed by 3 bases and V by 4 bases; bases with no gene match: 5. Germline assignment: CDR1 SGHDT and CDR2 YYEEEE. CDR3 coding DNA: TGTGCCAGCAGCGGGGACAGGATGGACACTGAAGCTTTCTTT. Its translation: CASSGDRMDTEAFF.

The chain carries TRBV7-6 and TRBJ2-1, with D perhaps matching TRBD2 (5 bases). The ends were cut back, 3 bases at V and 7 bases at J, with 10 bases in the middle. The germline CDR1 and CDR2 sequences are SGHVS and FNYEAQ. This CDR3 comprises 13 residues. This chain's CDR3 is CASSFFGENEQFF. The CDR3 DNA reads as TGTGCCAGCAGCTTCTTTGGGGAGAATGAGCAGTTCTTC. Full variable domain (remainder filled in from reference TRBV7-6 and TRBJ2-1): GAGVSQSPRYKVTKRGQDVALRCDPISGHVSLYWYRQALGQGPEFLTYFNYEAQQDKSGLPNDRFSAERPEGSISTLTIQRTEQRDSAMYRCASSFFGENEQFFGPGTRLTVL.

This chain uses TRBV4-1 with TRBJ2-7; possibly TRBD2 for D (5 bases). CDR3 length: 13 residues. Trimming pared 4 bases from V and 0 bases from J, leaving 7 bases between. Germline CDR1 and CDR2: MGHRA and YSYEKL. The CDR3 bases are TGCGCCAGCAGCCCCCGGGACTCCTACGAGCAGTACTTC. Its protein is CASSPRDSYEQYF.

The chain couples TRBV5-6 to TRBJ2-7; D perhaps matches TRBD2 (6 bases). V shed 0 bases and J shed 3 bases, with 22 bases lying between them. This CDR3 is 18 amino acids long. Germline lookup yields CDR1 SGHDT and CDR2 YYEEEE. The CDR3 loop reads CASSLGARGLFRDYEQYF. The CDR3 region has the DNA TGTGCCAGCAGCTTGGGGGCAAGGGGACTGTTTAGGGACTACGAGCAGTACTTC.

The chain has TRBV12-1 and TRBJ2-1; the D call in the table, TRBD2, was not verified against the DNA. TRBV12-1 is shown as a pseudogene. The CDR3 consists of 16 residues. CDR3 region: CASSFVPSAPNNEQFF. The CDR3 region has the DNA TGTGCCAGCAGCTTTGTTCCTAGCGCCCCAAACAATGAGCAGTTCTTC.

The gene calls are TRBV4-1 and TRBJ2-7, with 7 bases identical to TRBD2. This CDR3 spans 15 amino acids. The germline gives CDR1 MGHRA, CDR2 YSYEKL. The ends lost 4 bases at V and 1 base at J; junction bases unmatched: 7. The CDR3 protein is CASSPTGGGSYEQYF. The CDR3 DNA follows: TGCGCCAGCAGCCCGACGGGGGGAGGGTCCTACGAGCAGTACTTC.